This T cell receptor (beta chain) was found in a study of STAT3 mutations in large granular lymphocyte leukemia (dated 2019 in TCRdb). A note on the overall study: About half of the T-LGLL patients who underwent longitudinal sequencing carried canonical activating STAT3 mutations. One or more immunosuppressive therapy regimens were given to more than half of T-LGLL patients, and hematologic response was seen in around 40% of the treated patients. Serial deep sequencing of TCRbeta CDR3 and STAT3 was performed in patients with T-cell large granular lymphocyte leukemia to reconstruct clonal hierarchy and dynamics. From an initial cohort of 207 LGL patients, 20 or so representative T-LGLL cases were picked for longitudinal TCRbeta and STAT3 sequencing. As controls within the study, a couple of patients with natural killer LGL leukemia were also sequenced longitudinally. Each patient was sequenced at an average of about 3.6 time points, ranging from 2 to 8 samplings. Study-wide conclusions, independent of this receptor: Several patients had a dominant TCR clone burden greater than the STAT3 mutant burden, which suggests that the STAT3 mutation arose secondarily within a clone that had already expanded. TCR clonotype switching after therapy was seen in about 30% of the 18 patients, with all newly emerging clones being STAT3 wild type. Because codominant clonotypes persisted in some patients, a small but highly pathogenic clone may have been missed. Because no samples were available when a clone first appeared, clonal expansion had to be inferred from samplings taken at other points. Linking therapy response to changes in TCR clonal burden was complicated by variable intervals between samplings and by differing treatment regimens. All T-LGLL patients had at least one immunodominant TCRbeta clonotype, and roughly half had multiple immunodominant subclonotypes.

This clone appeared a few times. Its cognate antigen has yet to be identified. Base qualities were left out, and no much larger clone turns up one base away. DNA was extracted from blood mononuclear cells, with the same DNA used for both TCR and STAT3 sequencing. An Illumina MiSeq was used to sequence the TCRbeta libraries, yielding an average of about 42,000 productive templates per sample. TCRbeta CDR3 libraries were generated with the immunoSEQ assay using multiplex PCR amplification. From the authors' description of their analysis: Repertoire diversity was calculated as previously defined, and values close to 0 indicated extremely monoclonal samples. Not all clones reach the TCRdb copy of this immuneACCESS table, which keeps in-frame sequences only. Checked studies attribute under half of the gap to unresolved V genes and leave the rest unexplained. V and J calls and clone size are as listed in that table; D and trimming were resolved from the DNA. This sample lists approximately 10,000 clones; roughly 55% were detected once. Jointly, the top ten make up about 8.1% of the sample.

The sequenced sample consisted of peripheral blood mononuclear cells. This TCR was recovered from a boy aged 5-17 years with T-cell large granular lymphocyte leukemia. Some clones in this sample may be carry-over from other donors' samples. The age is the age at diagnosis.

The CDR3 is CASSWGQGVNGYTF. The nucleotide sequence is TGTGCCAGCAGTTGGGGACAGGGAGTAAATGGCTACACCTTC. The V gene is TRBV28 and the J gene is TRBJ1-2; a stretch of 9 junction bases matches TRBD1. Including cysteine and phenylalanine, the CDR3 has 14 amino acids. The CDR3 DNA has 42 bases and is translated from base 1. Germline trimming amounts to 4 bases on V and 6 bases on J, with 6 as the count of junction bases outside the gene matches. CDR1 and CDR2 (MDHEN, SYDVKM) derive from the germline V gene.